This is a list of T cell receptor beta chains from one sample in a study of type 1 regulatory T cells. TCRdb itself ran the reads through MiXCR, one entry per CDR3 protein. The top ten clones hold about 1.7% of a sample with about 62,000 distinct CDR3 sequences, 55% to 65% of them seen once. These receptors' antigens are unknown. Sequencing input: cultured non-Tr1 T cells, either the whole culture or a sorted T cell fraction (not recorded which). All receptors derive from a human donor in good health. CDR3s include the opening cysteine and the closing phenylalanine or tryptophan. Each record gives: clone size, V gene, CDR3 length, D gene, J gene, CDR3 DNA, CDR3 protein. D genes are given only for firm matches. Only part of the rows carry a size: once, few, many, or a class if the clone is expanded.

abundance: -; v_gene: TRBV19; len: 15; d_gene: -; j_gene: TRBJ2-4; CDR3nt: TGTGCCAGTAGTATGCCCGTGGTAGCCAAAAACATTCAGTACTTC; CDR3aa: CASSMPVVAKNIQYF
abundance: few; v_gene: TRBV30; len: 13; d_gene: -; j_gene: TRBJ2-3; CDR3nt: TGTGCCTGGAGTGCCCATTCCGCAGATACGCAGTATTTT; CDR3aa: CAWSAHSADTQYF
abundance: once; v_gene: TRBV4-1; len: 14; d_gene: -; j_gene: TRBJ2-7; CDR3nt: TGCGCCAGCAGCCTACTAGCCCTGAACTACGAGCAGTACTTC; CDR3aa: CASSLLALNYEQYF
abundance: -; v_gene: TRBV5-1; len: 14; d_gene: -; j_gene: TRBJ2-7; CDR3nt: TGCGCCAGCAGCTTGGGACGGAGCTCCTACGAGCAGTACTTC; CDR3aa: CASSLGRSSYEQYF
abundance: -; v_gene: TRBV3-1; len: 14; d_gene: TRBD2; j_gene: TRBJ2-3; CDR3nt: TGTGTCAGCAGCCAGAGCGGGAATCCAGATACGCAGTATTTT; CDR3aa: CVSSQSGNPDTQYF
abundance: -; v_gene: TRBV27; len: 16; d_gene: -; j_gene: TRBJ1-5; CDR3nt: TGTGCCAGCAGTCTACAGCCCCCCACCTACAATCAGCCCCAGCATTTT; CDR3aa: CASSLQPPTYNQPQHF
abundance: -; v_gene: TRBV5-4; len: 15; d_gene: -; j_gene: TRBJ2-1; CDR3nt: TGTGCCAGCAGCTTGGCCCCTGCAAGCTACAATGAGCAGTTCTTC; CDR3aa: CASSLAPASYNEQFF
abundance: few; v_gene: TRBV5-6; len: 16; d_gene: -; j_gene: TRBJ2-1; CDR3nt: TGTGCCAGCAGCTTGGAGGGCAGGGGGGTTGGAAATGAGCAGTTCTTC; CDR3aa: CASSLEGRGVGNEQFF
abundance: -; v_gene: TRBV19; len: 15; d_gene: -; j_gene: TRBJ2-6; CDR3nt: TGTGCCAGCCGGGACGGGAGCTCTGGGGCCAACGTCCTGACTTTC; CDR3aa: CASRDGSSGANVLTF
abundance: few; v_gene: TRBV5-1; len: 16; d_gene: TRBD1; j_gene: TRBJ2-5; CDR3nt: TGCGCCAGCAGCCCTGGACAGGGAGCTATTCAAGAGACCCAGTACTTC; CDR3aa: CASSPGQGAIQETQYF
abundance: -; v_gene: TRBV5-5; len: 13; d_gene: -; j_gene: TRBJ2-5; CDR3nt: TGTGCCAGCAGCTTGTTCGGTCCAGAGACCCAGTACTTC; CDR3aa: CASSLFGPETQYF
abundance: -; v_gene: TRBV2; len: 12; d_gene: -; j_gene: TRBJ1-1; CDR3nt: TGTGCCAGCAGTGAAGCCCGGCCCGGAGCTTTCTTT; CDR3aa: CASSEARPGAFF
abundance: few; v_gene: TRBV3-1; len: 15; d_gene: -; j_gene: TRBJ2-5; CDR3nt: TGTGCCAGCAGCCAAGTTGGGCCCTTCGCACGGACCCAGTACTTC; CDR3aa: CASSQVGPFARTQYF
abundance: many; v_gene: TRBV20-1; len: 14; d_gene: TRBD2; j_gene: TRBJ2-4; CDR3nt: TGCAGTGCGAGGACTAGCGGGACCAAAAACATTCAGTACTTC; CDR3aa: CSARTSGTKNIQYF
abundance: -; v_gene: TRBV7-3; len: 13; d_gene: -; j_gene: TRBJ2-3; CDR3nt: TGTGCCAGCAGCCGCGGACTGGGAGATACGCAGTATTTT; CDR3aa: CASSRGLGDTQYF
abundance: few; v_gene: TRBV10-3; len: 13; d_gene: -; j_gene: TRBJ1-1; CDR3nt: TGTGCCATCAGGGCCGACAGTGTCACTGAAGCTTTCTTT; CDR3aa: CAIRADSVTEAFF
abundance: -; v_gene: TRBV5-1; len: 14; d_gene: -; j_gene: TRBJ2-1; CDR3nt: TGCGCCAGCAGCCCCGGTACTCCCAACAATGAGCAGTTCTTC; CDR3aa: CASSPGTPNNEQFF
abundance: few; v_gene: TRBV12-3/TRBV12-4; len: 15; d_gene: TRBD1; j_gene: TRBJ1-5; CDR3nt: TGTGCCAGCAGTTTCCAGGGGGCCCCTCCGCAGCCCCAGCATTTT; CDR3aa: CASSFQGAPPQPQHF
abundance: few; v_gene: TRBV5-1; len: 14; d_gene: -; j_gene: TRBJ1-2; CDR3nt: TGCGCCAGCAGCCAGCTCCCGGGGAGGGCTGGCTACACCTTC; CDR3aa: CASSQLPGRAGYTF
abundance: -; v_gene: TRBV20-1; len: 16; d_gene: TRBD2; j_gene: TRBJ2-7; CDR3nt: TGCAGTGCTAGAGATCCTCTAGCGGGAGGAAACTACGAGCAGTACTTC; CDR3aa: CSARDPLAGGNYEQYF
abundance: medium-sized; v_gene: TRBV5-1; len: 12; d_gene: -; j_gene: TRBJ1-6; CDR3nt: TGCGCCAGCAGCTTGGGACATTCACCCCTCCACTTT; CDR3aa: CASSLGHSPLHF
abundance: few; v_gene: TRBV29-1; len: 14; d_gene: TRBD1; j_gene: TRBJ2-5; CDR3nt: TGCAGCGTGGCCAAACAGGGGACCCAAGAGACCCAGTACTTC; CDR3aa: CSVAKQGTQETQYF